Listed here is a single TCR beta chain. The CDR3 runs 15 residues. Germline V gene lookup returns CDR1 LGHNA and CDR2 YNFKEQ. V lost 0 bases to trimming and J lost 4 bases, with 12 bases between them. The data stem from a study of OX40 agonist ivuxolimab in advanced cancers. Study context: Aged about 23 to 80 with a mean of roughly 63 years, they were around 85% male.

Data came from immunoSEQ multiplex PCR; TCRdb stores just in-frame clones and leaves some out. The sample records about 64,000 clones, approximately 80% being singletons. Blood specimens came from baseline, cycle 4 day 1, and cycle 7 day 1. This clonotype originated in an adult with an advanced solid tumor such as melanoma, head and neck, liver or kidney cancer. Here the sequenced sample was CD4+ or CD8+ T cells sorted from blood, taken in a trial of the OX40 agonist ivuxolimab. The chain couples TRBV4-2 to TRBJ1-2; D remains ambiguous. DNA of the CDR3: TGTGCCAGCAGCCAAGAGGAGGCAGCCCTCTATGGCTACACCTTC. Residues: CASSQEEAALYGYTF.